The 21 T cell receptor beta chains below all came from one sample that was sequenced in a study of PD-L1 blockade in urothelial cancer. The assay was immunoSEQ multiplex PCR, and TCRdb's table has in-frame clones only and misses some. The sample includes about 37,000 clones, approximately 80% of them seen just once. Specimen: PBMCs, collected around atezolizumab (anti-PD-L1) treatment. These receptors all stem from a man aged 60 to 75 with urothelial cancer.

The rearrangement uses TRBV27 and TRBJ1-2; 7 nucleotides align to TRBD1. Per the germline V gene, CDR1 is MNHEY and CDR2 is SMNVEV (reference sequence). The ends lost 5 bases at V and 2 bases at J; junction bases unmatched: 5. This CDR3 has 14 residues. CDR3 residues: CASSPYRGNYGYTF. CDR3 in DNA: TGTGCCAGCAGTCCGTACAGGGGAAACTATGGCTACACCTTC.

This chain connects TRBV6-4 to TRBJ2-5; 14 bases map to TRBD2. The germline V gene encodes CDR1 MRHNA and CDR2 SNTAGT. This CDR3 is 16 amino acids long. The junction had 11 bases not matched to a gene; V was cut back by 7 bases and J by 7 bases. This CDR3 is CASKLWGLAGAGTQYF. DNA of the CDR3: TGTGCCAGCAAGCTCTGGGGACTAGCGGGGGCGGGGACCCAGTACTTC.

The chain is built from TRBV19 and TRBJ1-4, with a tentative D call TRBD1 (6 bases). Germline CDR1 is LNHDA and CDR2 is SQIVND (reference sequence). V lost 4 bases to trimming and J lost 2 bases, with 14 bases between them. The CDR3 spans 16 residues. The CDR3 DNA sequence: TGTGCCAGTAGTACCCCGGGGGGCCGGACTAATGAAAAACTGTTTTTT. This codes for CASSTPGGRTNEKLFF.

J is TRBJ2-1 and V is TRBV19, with 10 positions matching TRBD1. CDR1 is LNHDA, CDR2 SQIVND, per germline (reference sequence). The CDR3 sequence is 17 residues long. Germline trimming cut 3 bases from V and 6 bases from J; bases unmatched to any gene: 11. CDR3 amino acids: CASSMAGTGVSVNEQFF. Here the CDR3 DNA reads TGTGCCAGTAGTATGGCGGGGACAGGGGTTTCCGTCAATGAGCAGTTCTTC. Together with reference TRBV19 and TRBJ2-1, the CDR3 gives the full variable domain: DGGITQSPKYLFRKEGQNVTLSCEQNLNHDAMYWYRQDPGQGLRLIYYSQIVNDFQKGDIAEGYSVSREKKESFPLTVTSAQKNPTAFYLCASSMAGTGVSVNEQFFGPGTRLTVL.

The chain has TRBV19 and TRBJ2-5; 7 bases map to TRBD1. The CDR3 loop spans 15 amino acids. Germline V gene sequence: CDR1 LNHDA, CDR2 SQIVND (reference sequence). Trimming took 6 bases from V and 5 from J; bases not matched to a gene: 12. The CDR3 here is CASSPRDRGWETQYF. As DNA, the CDR3 is TGTGCCAGTAGCCCGAGGGACAGAGGGTGGGAGACCCAGTACTTC.

The J gene is TRBJ1-6, the V gene TRBV5-1; 7 bases map to TRBD1. The germline gives CDR1 SGHRS, CDR2 YFSETQ. The CDR3 runs 17 residues. J gave up 0 bases and V 2 bases, and 5 bases lay outside the gene matches. CDR3 sequence (DNA): TGCGCCAGCAGCTTTATAGCAGGGGGCTCCTATAATTCACCCCTCCACTTT. This translates into CASSFIAGGSYNSPLHF.

This clone was seen a few times. The chain couples TRBV28 to TRBJ1-6, with unresolved D. This CDR3 contains 19 residues. Germline V CDR1 and CDR2: MDHEN, SYDVKM. The V end lost 5 bases, the J end lost 5 bases, and 25 bases lay between the germline ends. The DNA for the CDR3 is TGTGCCAGCAGTGACGGAGGGTATTATGTGGTAAGGGATAATTCACCCCTCCACTTT. Its protein is CASSDGGYYVVRDNSPLHF.

V gene TRBV5-4 combines with J gene TRBJ2-1; 10 bases map to TRBD2. There are 15 residues in the CDR3. Germline CDR1 and CDR2: SGHNT and YYREEE (reference sequence). V lost 3 bases, J lost 9 bases, and 9 bases stayed unmatched. The CDR3 loop reads CASSWGTSVGVEQFF. For the CDR3, the DNA is TGTGCCAGCAGCTGGGGGACTAGCGTAGGGGTTGAGCAGTTCTTC.

V and J are TRBV6-1 and TRBJ2-7; the match to TRBD1 covers 9 bases. The CDR3 runs to 15 residues. CDR1 MNHNS and CDR2 SASEGT come from the germline V gene. Losses at the gene ends were 5 bases for V and 3 bases for J; bases not matched to a gene: 8. CDR3: CASSSHPGQGYEQYF. The CDR3 nucleotides are TGTGCCAGCAGTTCGCACCCGGGACAGGGCTACGAGCAGTACTTC.

The rearrangement uses TRBV7-2 and TRBJ2-3, with 11 bases identical to TRBD1. V lost 3 bases to trimming and J lost 5 bases; unmatched junction nucleotides: 4. The CDR3 spans 15 residues. Germline V gene lookup returns CDR1 SGHTA and CDR2 FQGNSA. The CDR3 loop reads CASSFTGTGGDTQYF. Here the CDR3 DNA reads TGTGCCAGCAGCTTTACCGGGACAGGGGGAGATACGCAGTATTTT.

The chain couples TRBV5-1 to TRBJ1-1, with a tentative D call TRBD1 (5 bases). This CDR3 is built from 14 residues. Trimming stripped 0 bases from V and 10 bases from J, with 16 bases between. Germline-derived CDR1 and CDR2 are SGHRS and YFSETQ. In DNA, the CDR3 is TGCGCCAGCAGCTTGGGGGAGGGGAAGGCGGGAGCTTTCTTT. Protein product: CASSLGEGKAGAFF.

The V gene is TRBV6-4, the J gene TRBJ1-1; 7 bases align to TRBD1. V lost 7 bases and J lost 2; bases outside the gene matches: 10. This CDR3 is 15 amino acids long. CDR1 is MRHNA and CDR2 is SNTAGT in the germline V gene. The CDR3 loop is CASKNRTGTNTEAFF. The CDR3 nucleotides are TGTGCCAGCAAAAATCGGACAGGTACAAACACTGAAGCTTTCTTT.

The rearrangement joins TRBV6-1 to TRBJ2-2; D remains unclear. The CDR3 totals 13 residues. From germline, CDR1 is MNHNS and CDR2 SASEGT. V was pared by 4 bases and J by 6 bases, with 9 bases between. The chain's CDR3 is CASSVVYAGELFF. The CDR3 coding sequence is TGTGCCAGCAGTGTTGTTTATGCCGGGGAGCTGTTTTTT.

The J gene is TRBJ2-7, the V gene TRBV4-1; D is possibly TRBD1 (5 bases). V shed 0 bases and J shed 0 bases, with 12 bases lying between them. The length of the CDR3 is 16 residues. The germline V gene has CDR1 MGHRA and CDR2 YSYEKL. The CDR3 nucleotides read TGCGCCAGCAGCCAAGATTTCAGGGCGAACTCCTACGAGCAGTACTTC. As protein: CASSQDFRANSYEQYF.

This clone was observed once. The rearrangement links TRBV5-1 to TRBJ1-2, with 7 positions matching TRBD1. The CDR3 is made up of 15 amino acids. J gave up 4 bases and V 1 base, and 7 bases lay outside the gene matches. Germline-derived CDR1 and CDR2 are SGHRS and YFSETQ. The CDR3 here is CASSLTAGGGYGYTF. The DNA for the CDR3 is TGCGCCAGCAGCTTGACCGCAGGGGGAGGCTATGGCTACACCTTC.

The chain recombines TRBV2 with TRBJ2-2; TRBD2 matches 8 bases. The CDR3 contains 17 residues. Losses at the gene ends were 2 bases for V and 3 bases for J; bases not matched to a gene: 8. Germline V gene sequence: CDR1 SNHLY, CDR2 FYNNEI. CDR3 nucleotide sequence: TGTGCCAGCAGTGAACCCCGGGGGGGCCCTTACACCGGGGAGCTGTTTTTT. This sequence encodes CASSEPRGGPYTGELFF.

This clone was counted a single time. The gene calls are TRBV7-8 and TRBJ1-2; D is perhaps TRBD1 (6 bases). The CDR3 loop spans 15 amino acids. V was pared by 5 bases and J by 5 bases, with 18 bases between. CDR1 is SGHVS, CDR2 FQNEAQ, per germline. DNA of the CDR3: TGTGCCAGCAGCCCCCGCGTAGAGGGGGTTTATGGCTACACCTTC. Protein: CASSPRVEGVYGYTF.

This clone appeared once. The chain links TRBV19 to TRBJ2-5; TRBD1 agrees at 10 bases. V shed 3 bases, J shed 0 bases, and the junction held 1 base outside the gene matches. The length of the CDR3 is 15 residues. CDR1 and CDR2 from the germline V gene are LNHDA and SQIVND (reference sequence). Written as DNA, the CDR3 is TGTGCCAGTAGTATGGGACAGGGGAACCAAGAGACCCAGTACTTC. The encoded protein is CASSMGQGNQETQYF. The variable domain in full, completed from reference TRBV19 and TRBJ2-5, reads DGGITQSPKYLFRKEGQNVTLSCEQNLNHDAMYWYRQDPGQGLRLIYYSQIVNDFQKGDIAEGYSVSREKKESFPLTVTSAQKNPTAFYLCASSMGQGNQETQYFGPGTRLLVL.

V gene TRBV18 combines with J gene TRBJ1-1; D is perhaps TRBD1 (5 bases). CDR3 size: 13 residues. CDR1 and CDR2 (germline): KGHSH, LQKENI. Trimming took 2 bases from V and 8 from J, leaving 12 bases between them. The CDR3 region is CASSPGVRQEAFF. CDR3 bases: TGTGCCAGCTCACCAGGGGTCAGACAGGAAGCTTTCTTT.

The gene calls are TRBV7-9 and TRBJ2-7; no reliable D call. Germline V lookup: CDR1 SEHNR, CDR2 FQNEAQ (reference sequence). CDR3 length: 13 residues. Trimming stripped 3 bases from V and 3 bases from J, with 9 bases between. The CDR3 region is CASSFILSYEQYF. The DNA of the CDR3 is TGTGCCAGCAGCTTTATTTTGAGCTACGAGCAGTACTTC.

The chain employs TRBV19 and TRBJ2-3; 8 bases map to TRBD1. The CDR3 runs 12 residues. Germline lookup yields CDR1 LNHDA and CDR2 SQIVND (reference sequence). The V gene end was trimmed by 3 bases and the J gene end by 12 bases; junction bases not matched to a gene: 5. The CDR3 loop reads CASSIRGQDQYF. CDR3 DNA sequence: TGTGCCAGTAGTATTAGGGGACAGGACCAGTATTTT.